This T cell receptor (beta chain) was identified in a study of T cell responses to AZD1222 COVID-19 vaccine. The method was immunoSEQ multiplex PCR; TCRdb's version includes in-frame clones alone and lacks a portion of them. The sample lists about 160,000 clones, approximately 87% occurring once. On this clone itself: Its antigen is undetermined.

General study results and limits: Seropositive at baseline were only a handful of AZD1222 recipients. Targets within unmutated variant regions were reportedly found for nearly half of spike-specific TCRs. Sampling captured repertoires only after the peak T cell response.

V was clipped by 5 bases and J by 11 bases, with 22 bases between them. The germline V gene encodes CDR1 SGHTA and CDR2 FQGNSA. The CDR3 is 15 residues long. Second-dose timings of about 4 or about 12 weeks were pooled. V usage is TRBV7-2 and J usage is TRBJ1-5; possibly TRBD1 for D (6 bases). This specimen was peripheral blood, taken 28 days after the second AZD1222 dose. This receptor was obtained from an adult who received the AZD1222 COVID-19 vaccine. The CDR3 region has the DNA TGTGCCAGCAGCCAAAGAACAGGGTCGAGGGGGACCCAGCATTTT. Its translation is CASSQRTGSRGTQHF. The full variable domain, in which reference TRBV7-2 and TRBJ1-5 provide the parts outside the CDR3, is GAGVSQSPSNKVTEKGKDVELRCDPISGHTALYWYRQSLGQGLEFLIYFQGNSAPDKSGLPSDRFSAERTGGSVSTLTIQRTQQEDSAVYLCASSQRTGSRGTQHFGDGTRLSIL.